This record concerns one T cell receptor (beta chain) sequence. The antigen this receptor binds is unknown. Per-base quality was not reported, and no clone a single base away is much larger than it. The sample is drawn from a study of T cells in localized non-small cell lung cancer (TCRdb year 2020). Study-wide context: Comparing tumors with uninvolved tumor-adjacent lungs, the study looked at the T cell repertoires of about 240 patients with early-stage NSCLC. The mean age of the NSCLC patients was about 62 years, with 120 to 150 men and 110 or so women. The cohort was made up of hundreds of treatment-naive NSCLC patients whose localized lung tumors had been resected.

The CDR3 holds 15 amino acids from the cysteine to the phenylalanine. The DNA shown is the 45-base CDR3, in frame from base 1. From the germline V gene, CDR1 is MDHEN and CDR2 is SYDVKM. V loses 6 bases, J loses 0 bases, and the germline ends lie 14 bases apart. At diagnosis, tumor, uninvolved tumor-adjacent lung and peripheral blood were collected and then preserved as a mix of FFPE and fresh-frozen material. For TCR repertoire profiling, blood samples were analyzed as peripheral blood mononuclear cells. Results and caveats for the whole study, not just this receptor: Higher blood T cell density associated with longer overall survival, while higher adjacent-lung clonality associated with shorter survival. Because multi-region tumor sequencing was not done, intratumor heterogeneity could not be ruled out. Because the study design was exploratory, TCR variables were selected using unadjusted p-values without false-discovery rate correction. Of the top 100 tumor clones, a median of 57 were detected in paired uninvolved adjacent lung; some 28 were also among that lung's top 100. Uninvolved tumor-adjacent lung showed the highest T cell clonality, higher than tumor, which suggests more focused antigenic responses in the uninvolved tumor-adjacent lung.

TCR beta CDR3 regions were sequenced from DNA using the immunoSEQ Assay. For the original study's pipeline: T cell density was computed as TCR beta template counts normalized to usable DNA estimated by amplifying housekeeping genes. Richness was estimated with the preseqR package, extrapolating to 400,000 templates for PBMC samples and 120,000 templates for tissue samples. Clonality was defined by subtracting Pielou's evenness from one. To identify tissue-enriched TCRs, differential abundance testing was run on productive amino-acid clonotypes with a minimum total count of 5 and an alpha of 0.1. Repertoire overlap between compartments was quantified with the Jaccard Index and Morisita Overlap Index. GLIPH clustered TCR beta CDR3s with public tetramer-defined viral CDR3s; viral motifs required at least three viral sequences plus V-gene enrichment. In its TCRdb copy, this immuneACCESS table keeps in-frame sequences only and misses some clones. Where compared with another copy, unresolved V genes explain less than half of these, and the others have no known cause. V and J calls and clone size are given by that table; D and trimming were obtained from the DNA. The table for this sample lists 15,000 to 25,000 clones; about nine tenths of them were counted only once. Less than 4.5% of the sample is in the top ten clones.

The V and J genes are TRBV28 and TRBJ2-5; a tentative D match to TRBD2 spans 6 bases. The clonotype originates from an older male donor with stage I squamous cell lung carcinoma. The starting material was peripheral blood, obtained before any cancer treatment. The CDR3 protein: CASSPGLWYQETQYF. The nucleotides are TGTGCCAGCAGCCCGGGACTCTGGTACCAAGAGACCCAGTACTTC.